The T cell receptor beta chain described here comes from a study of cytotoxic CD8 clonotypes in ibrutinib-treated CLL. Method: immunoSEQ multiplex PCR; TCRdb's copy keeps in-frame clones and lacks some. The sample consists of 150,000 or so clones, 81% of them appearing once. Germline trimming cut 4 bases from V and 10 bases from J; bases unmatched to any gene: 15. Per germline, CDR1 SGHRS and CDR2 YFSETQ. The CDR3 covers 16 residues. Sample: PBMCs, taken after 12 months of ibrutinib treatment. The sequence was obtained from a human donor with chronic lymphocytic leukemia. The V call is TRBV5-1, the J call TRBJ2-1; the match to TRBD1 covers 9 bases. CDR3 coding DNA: TGCGCCAGCAGCAAGAACAGGGGGCGCATCGACCGCGAGCAGTTCTTC. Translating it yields CASSKNRGRIDREQFF. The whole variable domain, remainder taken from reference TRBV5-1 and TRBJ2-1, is KAGVTQTPRYLIKTRGQQVTLSCSPISGHRSVSWYQQTPGQGLQFLFEYFSETQRNKGNFPGRFSGRQFSNSRSEMNVSTLELGDSALYLCASSKNRGRIDREQFFGPGTRLTVL.